A selection of T cell receptor beta chains follows, all from one sample in a study of beta chain features in type 1 diabetes. Libraries were prepared by immunoSEQ multiplex PCR; TCRdb keeps only in-frame clonotypes and omits some of them. The sample lists about 150,000 clones; around 9% were seen once. Sequenced material: central memory CD4+ T cells from blood. The receptor set was obtained from a woman in her twenties or thirties with type 1 diabetes. Each CDR3 is given with its conserved first and last residue. D genes are given only for firm matches. Not every row has a clone size; where given, it reads once, few, many or a size class.

>few|.|TRBV30|TRBJ1-1
TGTGCCTGGAGTGTGGGCGGGTTTATTAGCGGTCCGGCTTTCTTT
CAWSVGGFISGPAFF
>few|.|TRBV6-6|TRBJ1-5
TGTGCCAGCAGTTACTACCGGGATAGCAATCAGCCCCAGCATTTT
CASSYYRDSNQPQHF
>.|.|TRBV5-1|TRBJ2-5
TGCGCCAGCAGCCACGGGGGACTGGCGGGCCAAGAGACCCAGTACTTC
CASSHGGLAGQETQYF
>.|.|TRBV10-3|TRBJ1-5
TGTGCCATCAGTGAGTCTACTAATCAGCCCCAGCATTTT
CAISESTNQPQHF
>.|TRBD2|TRBV5-8|TRBJ2-7
TGTGCCAGCAGCAAGACTAGCGGGAACTACGAGCAGTACTTC
CASSKTSGNYEQYF
>few|.|TRBV29-1|TRBJ2-3
TGCAGCGTTGACGCGTCCAGGGCAATTATCACAGATACGCAGTATTTT
CSVDASRAIITDTQYF
>few|TRBD1|TRBV5-1|TRBJ2-7
TGCGCCAGCAGGTCGGGACAGGGGACCTACGAGCAGTACTTC
CASRSGQGTYEQYF
>few|.|TRBV5-1|TRBJ2-3
TGCGCCAGCAGCTTTGACGGGGATTACACAGATACGCAGTATTTT
CASSFDGDYTDTQYF
>few|.|TRBV19|TRBJ2-1
TGTGCCAGTAGTTCCATAGGGACAAACAATGAGCAGTTCTTC
CASSSIGTNNEQFF
>few|.|TRBV5-1|TRBJ2-1
TGCGCCAGCAGCTTAAGCCACAATGAGCAGTTCTTC
CASSLSHNEQFF
>.|.|TRBV19|TRBJ1-1
TGTGCCAGTAGTTCCTGGGACATTGAAGCTTTCTTT
CASSSWDIEAFF
>few|TRBD1|TRBV25-1|TRBJ2-7
TGTGCCAGCAGTGACCCGACAGGGGCGGTCGCCTACGAGCAGTACTTC
CASSDPTGAVAYEQYF
>few|.|TRBV9|TRBJ2-5
TGTGCCAGCAGCGCTCCGGGACAAGAGACCCAGTACTTC
CASSAPGQETQYF
>.|TRBD1|TRBV2|TRBJ2-1
TGTGCCAGCAGGATGGGACAGGCCAATGAGCAGTTCTTC
CASRMGQANEQFF
>.|TRBD2|TRBV7-9|TRBJ2-3
TGTGCCAGCAGCCAACGACTAGCGGGGACAGATACGCAGTATTTT
CASSQRLAGTDTQYF
>.|.|TRBV6-6|TRBJ2-1
TGTGCCAGCAGCTTAGAGTCTGAGCAGTTCTTC
CASSLESEQFF
>.|.|TRBV11-2|TRBJ1-2
TGTGCCCGACAGGTCAACTATGGCTACACCTTC
CARQVNYGYTF
>few|TRBD1|TRBV12-5|TRBJ1-5
TGTGCTAGTGGTTTGTGGACAGGGGGAAACAACAATCAGCCCCAGCATTTT
CASGLWTGGNNNQPQHF
>once|.|TRBV27|TRBJ1-1
TGTGCCAGCAGGTCTTGGGGGGGCACTGAAGCTTTCTTT
CASRSWGGTEAFF
>few|TRBD2|TRBV7-2|TRBJ2-5
TGTGCCAGCAGCTTAGACCGGACTAGCGGGGGGGAGCAGTACTTC
CASSLDRTSGGEQYF
>few|.|TRBV29-1|TRBJ1-2
TGCAGCGTTGAACCCAACAGGTTCTTTGGCTACACCTTC
CSVEPNRFFGYTF
>.|TRBD1|TRBV7-9|TRBJ1-1
TGTGCCAGCAGGCAAGGACAGGGTAGATCTGAAGCTTTCTTT
CASRQGQGRSEAFF
>.|TRBD2|TRBV5-1|TRBJ2-3
TGCGCCAGTACCGGGCTAGCGGGAGTTGCAGATACGCAGTATTTT
CASTGLAGVADTQYF
>.|TRBD2|TRBV7-3|TRBJ2-4
TGTGCCAGCAGCATGGGTCTAGCGGACATTCAGTACTTC
CASSMGLADIQYF
>few|.|TRBV2|TRBJ2-1
TGTGCCAGCATCAAAGGAGGGTACAATGAGCAGTTCTTC
CASIKGGYNEQFF
>few|TRBD2|TRBV9|TRBJ2-1
TGTGCCAGCAGCGTACTCGGACTAGCGGGAGGTAAGGAGCAGTTCTTC
CASSVLGLAGGKEQFF
>once|TRBD2|TRBV7-9|TRBJ2-1
TGTGCCAGCAGCTTAACTAGCGGGAGGGCCAGGGATGAGCAGTTCTTC
CASSLTSGRARDEQFF
>few|TRBD2|TRBV7-2|TRBJ2-1
TGTGCCAGCAGCTTAGCCGGGACTAGCGGGAGTGATGAGCAGTTCTTC
CASSLAGTSGSDEQFF
>few|.|TRBV4-1|TRBJ1-4
TGCGCCAGCAGCCAAGAAGGGAGGCCAACTAATGAAAAACTGTTTTTT
CASSQEGRPTNEKLFF
>.|TRBD1|TRBV4-1|TRBJ1-2
TGCGCCAGCAGCCAAATGCTGACAGGGGACTATGGCTACACCTTC
CASSQMLTGDYGYTF
>few|.|TRBV15|TRBJ1-2
TGTGCCACCAGCAGAGGGAGGGTGGGCTATGGCTACACCTTC
CATSRGRVGYGYTF
>.|TRBD1|TRBV30|TRBJ1-3
TGTGCCTGGTGGGGACAGGGCGCCTCCGGAAACACCATATATTTT
CAWWGQGASGNTIYF
>.|.|TRBV9|TRBJ2-2
TGTGCCAGCAGCGGGGGGACAACGAACACCGGGGAGCTGTTTTTT
CASSGGTTNTGELFF
>.|.|TRBV6-1|TRBJ2-1
TGTGCCAGCAGGCTTCGGGTAGTCTATGAGCAGTTCTTC
CASRLRVVYEQFF
>.|.|TRBV7-9|TRBJ2-7
TGTGCCAGCAGCCACCCACGGGAGTCTGAGCAGTACTTC
CASSHPRESEQYF
>.|TRBD1|TRBV2|TRBJ1-1
TGTGCCAGCAGTGAAGATTACAGGGGAAAGGGGACTGAAGCTTTCTTT
CASSEDYRGKGTEAFF
>few|TRBD1|TRBV5-1|TRBJ2-7
TGCGCCAGCAGCTTCCGGACAGGCGTGGAAGAGCAGTACTTC
CASSFRTGVEEQYF
>.|.|TRBV6-5|TRBJ1-2
TGTGCCACCAGCAGGGACACTAACTATGGCTACACCTTC
CATSRDTNYGYTF
>.|TRBD2|TRBV19|TRBJ2-1
TGTGCCAGTACCCGTAGGACTAGCGGGAGGGCCAACAATGAGCAGTTCTTC
CASTRRTSGRANNEQFF
>few|TRBD1|TRBV15|TRBJ2-7
TGTGCCACCAGCAGAGAGGGGTACGGACAGGGCTACGAGCAGTACTTC
CATSREGYGQGYEQYF
>.|.|TRBV11-3|TRBJ2-1
TGTGCCAGCAGCTCCAAATACAATGAGCAGTTCTTC
CASSSKYNEQFF
>.|.|TRBV27|TRBJ2-7
TGTGCCAGCAGTTTCCGCCAGGACAGCCTTTCCTACGAGCAGTACTTC
CASSFRQDSLSYEQYF
>few|TRBD2|TRBV6-1|TRBJ2-3
TGTGCCAGCAGTGAACGAGCGGGGAAGCGCACAGATACGCAGTATTTT
CASSERAGKRTDTQYF
>.|.|TRBV27|TRBJ2-1
TGTGCCAGCAGTCGGTACAATGAGCAGTTCTTC
CASSRYNEQFF